The 25 T cell receptor beta chains listed next were all sequenced from one sample in a study of response to subunit inactivated influenza vaccine (dated by TCRdb to the late 2010s). The method behind the library was RT-PCR. The sample was run on an Illumina HiSeq 2500. Clones were called with MiXCR by TCRdb after fastp trimmed the public reads at Q25, and only in-frame beta chains were retained. A single entry per CDR3 protein holds the most common genes and DNA from its merged rows. The sample table records about 780,000 distinct CDR3 sequences; about a fifth of these occur just once. The ten largest clones take up approximately 11% of the sample. The sample was PBMCs from blood, taken roughly 5 days after vaccination. All receptors come from a middle-aged man who received an inactivated influenza vaccine. Donor details come from another sample of the same person, matched by shared clones.

CDR3 sequence: CATTPLGLVREQYF. The CDR3 DNA is TGTGCCACCACCCCCCTGGGGTTGGTCCGCGAGCAGTACTTC. The chain combines TRBV6-2 or TRBV6-3 with TRBJ2-7, with D unresolved. Per germline, CDR1 MNHEY and CDR2 SVGEGT. The CDR3 consists of 14 residues. The V and J ends lost 10 bases and 6 bases respectively, with 22 bases between them.

The chain uses TRBV29-1 and TRBJ2-3, with 9 bases aligning to TRBD2. Unmatched junction bases numbered 14, after V lost 1 base and J lost 0 bases. Germline loops: CDR1 SQVTM, CDR2 ANQGSEA. The CDR3 is made up of 19 amino acids. The CDR3 region is CSVEVRRVSGGGSTDTQYF. The DNA for the CDR3 is TGCAGCGTTGAAGTTCGGAGGGTTAGCGGGGGAGGTAGCACAGATACGCAGTATTTT.

Comment on this clonotype: This may be a read error: a much more frequent sequence differs by one nucleotide. The chain combines TRBV20-1 with TRBJ2-3; TRBD2 aligns across 13 bases. The CDR3 is 15 residues long. Germline-derived CDR1 and CDR2 are DFQATT and SNEGSKA (reference sequence). The CDR3 is CSASRTSGRSDTKYF. For the CDR3, the DNA is TGCAGTGCCAGTAGGACTAGCGGGAGATCGGATACGAAGTATTTT.

The chain uses TRBV20-1 and TRBJ2-1; 14 bases agree with TRBD2. There are 14 residues in the CDR3. The J segment lost 7 bases and the V segment lost 3 bases, leaving 2 bases of the junction unmatched. The V gene's germline CDR1 is DFQATT and CDR2 SNEGSKA (reference sequence). The CDR3 DNA is TGCAGTGCTAGTCGGACTAGCGGGAGGAATGAGCAGTTCTTC. Translated: CSASRTSGRNEQFF.

The chain has TRBV5-1 and TRBJ1-6, with D perhaps matching TRBD1 (6 bases). CDR3 length equals 14 residues. V was cut by 0 bases and J by 10 bases, with 11 bases left in between. From germline, CDR1 is SGHRS and CDR2 YFSETQ. The CDR3 DNA sequence: TGCGCCAGCAGCTTGGGACAGGCAGAATCACCCCTCCACTTT. Its translation is CASSLGQAESPLHF.

This clonotype was seen a few times. CDR3 in DNA: TGTGCCAGCAGCCAAGATATCGAGCGGGGGCGTACCGGGGAGCTGTTTTTT. As protein: CASSQDIERGRTGELFF. The rearrangement links TRBV14 to TRBJ2-2; 8 bases line up with TRBD2. This CDR3 contains 17 residues. The V segment lost 0 bases and the J segment 5 bases; nucleotides outside the gene matches: 8. Germline CDR1 SGHDN, CDR2 FVKESK.

This chain links TRBV15 with TRBJ1-2, with D possibly TRBD1 on 5 matching bases. There are 16 residues in the CDR3. The V end was cut by 0 bases, the J end by 0 bases, with 11 bases between. Germline assignment: CDR1 LNHNV and CDR2 YYDKDF (reference sequence). The CDR3 region has the DNA TGTGCCACCAGCAGAGATTGGGGCAGCCCTAACTATGGCTACACCTTC. This sequence encodes CATSRDWGSPNYGYTF.

DNA of the CDR3: TGTGCCAGCAGTGAGACAAGTTACTACGAGCAGTACTTC. Its translation is CASSETSYYEQYF. The chain has TRBV6-2 or TRBV6-3 and TRBJ2-7, with no clear D. This CDR3 has 13 amino acids. V was cut by 5 bases and J by 3 bases, with 11 bases left in between. Per the germline V gene, CDR1 is MNHEY and CDR2 is SVGEGT.

A few counts support this clonotype. J is TRBJ2-7 and V is TRBV20-1; D is unresolved. The germline V gene encodes CDR1 DFQATT and CDR2 SNEGSKA (reference sequence). The V gene lost 3 bases and the J gene lost 3 bases, with 9 bases spanning the gap. The CDR3 extends over 12 amino acids. The CDR3 reads CSASLTVYEQYF. CDR3 nucleotide sequence: TGCAGTGCTAGTCTAACAGTCTACGAGCAGTACTTC.

The sample holds a few counts of this clonotype. The chain carries TRBV20-1 and TRBJ2-3; maybe TRBD2 (6 bases). V was trimmed by 2 bases and J by 3 bases, leaving 9 bases between them. Germline V lookup: CDR1 DFQATT, CDR2 SNEGSKA (reference sequence). The CDR3 contains 13 residues. CDR3 amino acids: CSARLSGTDTQYF. The CDR3 DNA reads as TGCAGTGCTAGACTTAGCGGTACAGATACGCAGTATTTT.

This clonotype was recorded a few times. The rearrangement joins TRBV9 to TRBJ2-5, with D maybe TRBD1 (6 bases). The ends were cut back, 0 bases at V and 1 base at J, with 7 bases in the middle. Germline V gene sequence: CDR1 SGDLS, CDR2 YYNGEE. CDR3 length: 14 residues. CDR3 sequence (DNA): TGTGCCAGCAGCGTAGCAGGGGTCCAAGAGACCCAGTACTTC. It codes for CASSVAGVQETQYF.

The V call is TRBV11-2, the J call TRBJ2-7; possibly TRBD1 for D (5 bases). The germline CDR1 and CDR2 sequences are SGHAT and FQNNGV. V lost 4 bases, J lost 2 bases, and 21 bases lay in between. This CDR3 has 17 amino acids. In DNA, the CDR3 is TGTGCCAGCAGCTCCACCTACCAGGGTCCCCCACCCTACGAGCAGTACTTC. Translation gives CASSSTYQGPPPYEQYF.

This clonotype was seen more than once but under ten times. The CDR3 region has the DNA TGTGCCAGCAGCTTAAGCTTAGCGGGAGGGCCGAGAGATACGCAGTATTTT. The encoded protein is CASSLSLAGGPRDTQYF. This rearrangement joins TRBV7-2 to TRBJ2-3, with 11 nucleotides matching TRBD2. CDR1 SGHTA and CDR2 FQGNSA come from the germline V gene. The CDR3 spans 17 residues. With V trimmed by 2 bases and J by 5 bases, 9 bases remained unmatched.

This chain joins TRBV6-1 and TRBJ2-1; 7 bases map to TRBD2. V was clipped by 5 bases and J by 7 bases; unmatched bases: 8. The CDR3 is 14 amino acids. The V gene's germline CDR1 is MNHNS and CDR2 SASEGT. The CDR3, as DNA: TGTGCCAGCAGTCTAGCGGCCCGGGGGAATGAGCAGTTCTTC. Its translation: CASSLAARGNEQFF.

On this clonotype: A much more abundant neighbour one base away suggests this may be a read error. The J gene is TRBJ2-1, the V gene TRBV12-3 or TRBV12-4; D assignment may be TRBD1 or TRBD2 (6 bases each). Between the trimmed V and J ends, which lost 11 bases and 9 bases, there was a span of 29 bases. This CDR3 is 16 amino acids long. This chain's CDR3 is CAGRNSWGADYPEQFF. CDR3 sequence (DNA): TGTGCCGGCCGCAACTCTTGGGGGGCCGATTATCCTGAGCAGTTCTTC.

A few counts support this clonotype. This rearrangement joins TRBV11-2 to TRBJ2-7; D not certain. Germline assignment: CDR1 SGHAT and CDR2 FQNNGV. V was cut by 5 bases and J by 2 bases, with 16 bases left in between. This CDR3 has 15 residues. CDR3: CASSPDRLGTYEQYF. DNA of the CDR3: TGTGCCAGCAGCCCCGACCGACTGGGAACCTACGAGCAGTACTTC.

This chain links TRBV20-1 with TRBJ2-7; 10 bases match TRBD2. Per germline, CDR1 DFQATT and CDR2 SNEGSKA (reference sequence). This CDR3 contains 16 residues. V lost 2 bases, J lost 4 bases, and 11 bases stayed unmatched. Here the CDR3 reads CSARSAGERGGYEQYF. Here the CDR3 DNA reads TGCAGTGCTAGATCCGCCGGGGAGCGGGGGGGTTACGAGCAGTACTTC.

This clonotype was counted many times. This chain connects TRBV11-2 to TRBJ2-1; TRBD2 aligns across 10 bases. The CDR3 contains 18 residues. Per the germline V gene, CDR1 is SGHAT and CDR2 is FQNNGV. The trim removed 3 bases at V and 0 bases at J, leaving 8 bases unmatched. CDR3 in amino acids: CASSFRLAGGRSYNEQFF. In DNA form, the CDR3 reads TGTGCCAGCAGCTTCAGGTTAGCGGGGGGCCGCTCCTACAATGAGCAGTTCTTC.

The chain uses TRBV7-8 and TRBJ2-1; D gene uncertain. The germline CDR1 and CDR2 sequences are SGHVS and FQNEAQ. The CDR3 is 13 amino acids. V lost 10 bases to trimming and J lost 0 bases, with 10 bases between them. The CDR3 coding sequence is TGTGCCAACAGACCCGACTCCTACAATGAGCAGTTCTTC. Protein: CANRPDSYNEQFF.

This clonotype was seen a few times. The J gene is TRBJ2-5, the V gene TRBV10-3, with TRBD2 matching over 14 bases. The CDR3 contains 18 residues. Germline V lookup: CDR1 ENHRY, CDR2 SYGVKD. Germline trimming cut 6 bases from V and 1 base from J; bases unmatched to any gene: 10. Written as DNA, the CDR3 is TGTGCCATCAGCAAACAGCCGGGGACTAGCGGGGGCCAAGAGACCCAGTACTTC. This translates into CAISKQPGTSGGQETQYF.

This clonotype has only a few counts. V is TRBV6-1 and J is TRBJ2-3; possible D gene TRBD2, 5 bases. CDR1 and CDR2 (germline): MNHNS, SASEGT. The length of the CDR3 is 15 residues. The ends were cut back, 6 bases at V and 5 bases at J, with 18 bases in the middle. The CDR3 reads CASSSDLPSVDTQYF. Here the CDR3 DNA reads TGTGCCAGCAGCTCGGACTTACCTTCGGTAGATACGCAGTATTTT.

This clonotype was counted between two and nine times. The DNA of the CDR3 is TGCGCCAGCAGCTTCCGGACAGCCCAGAATGAAAAACTGTTTTTT. This encodes CASSFRTAQNEKLFF. The V and J genes are TRBV5-1 and TRBJ1-4; perhaps TRBD1 as D (6 bases). Germline V lookup: CDR1 SGHRS, CDR2 YFSETQ. The V end was cut by 2 bases, the J end by 5 bases, with 13 bases between. This CDR3 is built from 15 residues. Full variable domain (missing parts from reference TRBV5-1 and TRBJ1-4): KAGVTQTPRYLIKTRGQQVTLSCSPISGHRSVSWYQQTPGQGLQFLFEYFSETQRNKGNFPGRFSGRQFSNSRSEMNVSTLELGDSALYLCASSFRTAQNEKLFFGSGTQLSVL.

The chain employs TRBV12-3 or TRBV12-4 and TRBJ2-1; 9 bases align to TRBD2. This CDR3 comprises 15 residues. J gave up 0 bases and V 6 bases, and 3 bases lay outside the gene matches. This CDR3 is CASRAGGFSYNEQFF. The DNA for the CDR3 is TGTGCCAGCAGGGCGGGAGGGTTCTCCTACAATGAGCAGTTCTTC.

This clonotype came up a few times. The rearrangement links TRBV30 to TRBJ1-2; D unresolved. V dropped 0 bases and J dropped 0 bases, with 8 bases sitting between them. Germline CDR1 is GTSNPN and CDR2 is SVGIG (reference sequence). The CDR3 extends over 14 amino acids. CDR3 nucleotide sequence: TGTGCCTGGAGTGTACGACCAGCTAACTATGGCTACACCTTC. Protein sequence: CAWSVRPANYGYTF.

This clonotype was seen repeatedly, ten times or more. This sequence joins TRBV7-2 and TRBJ1-1; no definite D call. The V end lost 5 bases, the J end lost 5 bases, and 18 bases lay between the germline ends. Germline V gene sequence: CDR1 SGHTA, CDR2 FQGNSA. CDR3 length equals 15 residues. The CDR3 DNA reads as TGTGCCAGCAGCCCAGTGACTGGAGGGCGAACTGAAGCTTTCTTT. Protein product: CASSPVTGGRTEAFF.